This T cell receptor (beta chain) was identified in a study of blood T cell repertoires in COVID-19. Overall study: Whether acute or convalescent, the COVID-19 samples came from the United States, Italy and Spain. In each case, the material was cDNA or gDNA derived from T cells, B-cell-depleted T cells, or PBMCs.

The CDR3 length is 15 residues. Germline V lookup: CDR1 SGHRS, CDR2 YFSETQ. The V gene lost 3 bases and the J gene lost 7 bases, with 16 bases spanning the gap. Only in-frame clones appear in the TCRdb table, and some are missing; sequencing was by immunoSEQ multiplex PCR. Counted here are 330,000 or so clones, 88% occurring once; the ten biggest clones make up approximately 1%. The chain has TRBV5-1 and TRBJ1-4, with D tentatively TRBD1 (5 bases). This TCR was recovered from a woman aged 30 to 39 who had been exposed to COVID-19. The sequenced material came from PBMCs or T cells enriched from blood (not recorded which). In DNA, the CDR3 is TGCGCCAGCAGCTCCCAGACAGCCGGGGGTGAAAAACTGTTTTTT. This encodes CASSSQTAGGEKLFF.